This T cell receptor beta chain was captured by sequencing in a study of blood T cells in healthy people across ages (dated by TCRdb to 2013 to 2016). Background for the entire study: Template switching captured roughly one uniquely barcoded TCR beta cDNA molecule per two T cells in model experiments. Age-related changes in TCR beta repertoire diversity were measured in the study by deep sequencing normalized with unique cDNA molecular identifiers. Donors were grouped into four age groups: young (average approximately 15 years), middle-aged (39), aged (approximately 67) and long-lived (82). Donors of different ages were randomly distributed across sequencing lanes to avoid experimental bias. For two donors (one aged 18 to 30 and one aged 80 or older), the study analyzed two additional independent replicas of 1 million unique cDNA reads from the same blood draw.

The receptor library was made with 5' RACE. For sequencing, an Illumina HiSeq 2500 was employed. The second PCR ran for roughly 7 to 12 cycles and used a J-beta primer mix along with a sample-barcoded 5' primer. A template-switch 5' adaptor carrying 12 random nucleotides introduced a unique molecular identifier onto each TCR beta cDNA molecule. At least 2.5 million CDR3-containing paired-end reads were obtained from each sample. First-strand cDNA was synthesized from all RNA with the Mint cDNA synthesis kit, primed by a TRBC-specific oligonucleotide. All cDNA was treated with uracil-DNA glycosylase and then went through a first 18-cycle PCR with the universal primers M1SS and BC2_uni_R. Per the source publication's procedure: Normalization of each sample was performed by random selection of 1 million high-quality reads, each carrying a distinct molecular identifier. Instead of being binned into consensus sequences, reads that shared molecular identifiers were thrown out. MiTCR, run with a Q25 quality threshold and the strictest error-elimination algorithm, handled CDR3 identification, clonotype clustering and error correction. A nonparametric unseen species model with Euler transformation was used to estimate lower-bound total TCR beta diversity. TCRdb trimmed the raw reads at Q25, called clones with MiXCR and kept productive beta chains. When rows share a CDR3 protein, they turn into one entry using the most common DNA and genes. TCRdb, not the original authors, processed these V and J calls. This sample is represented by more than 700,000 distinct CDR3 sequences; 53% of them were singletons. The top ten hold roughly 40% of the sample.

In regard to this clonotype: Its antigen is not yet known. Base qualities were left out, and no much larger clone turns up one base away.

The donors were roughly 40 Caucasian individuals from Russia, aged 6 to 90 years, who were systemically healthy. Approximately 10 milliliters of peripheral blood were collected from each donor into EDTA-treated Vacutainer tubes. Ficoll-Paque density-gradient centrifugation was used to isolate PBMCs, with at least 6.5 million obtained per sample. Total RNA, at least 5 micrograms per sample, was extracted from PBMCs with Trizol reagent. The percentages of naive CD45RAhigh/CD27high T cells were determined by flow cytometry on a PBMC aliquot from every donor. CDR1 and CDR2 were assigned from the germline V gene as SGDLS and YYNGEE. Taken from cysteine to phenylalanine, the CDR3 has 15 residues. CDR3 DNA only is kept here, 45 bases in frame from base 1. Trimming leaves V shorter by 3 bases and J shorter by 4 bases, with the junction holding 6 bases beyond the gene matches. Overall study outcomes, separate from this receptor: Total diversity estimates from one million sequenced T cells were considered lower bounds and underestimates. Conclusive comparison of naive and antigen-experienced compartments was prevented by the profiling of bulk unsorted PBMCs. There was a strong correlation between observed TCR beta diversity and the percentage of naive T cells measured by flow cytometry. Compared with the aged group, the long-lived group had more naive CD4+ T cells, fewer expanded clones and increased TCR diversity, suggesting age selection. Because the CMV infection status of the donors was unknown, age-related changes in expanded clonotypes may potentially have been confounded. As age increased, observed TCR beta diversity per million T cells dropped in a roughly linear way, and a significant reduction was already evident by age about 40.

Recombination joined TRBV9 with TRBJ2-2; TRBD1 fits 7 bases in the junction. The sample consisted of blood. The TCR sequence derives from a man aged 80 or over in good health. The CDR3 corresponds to CASSARQGFTGELFF. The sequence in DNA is TGTGCCAGCAGCGCTCGACAGGGCTTCACCGGGGAGCTGTTTTTT.